Listed below are T cell receptor beta chains from one sample, sequenced in a study of PD-L1 blockade in urothelial cancer. The repertoire was sequenced with immunoSEQ multiplex PCR; TCRdb's copy has only in-frame clones and lacks some. This sample has 35,000 to 40,000 clones, with 86% found just once. This material consisted of PBMCs, taken around atezolizumab (anti-PD-L1) treatment. These TCRs come from a man between 60 and 70 years old with urothelial cancer. Each CDR3 is given with its conserved first and last residue. D genes are given only for firm matches. Expanded clones are given a class, and other clones once, few, many or no size at all.

TRBV7-2	NA	TRBJ2-5	TRBD2	TGTGCCAGCAGCTTATGGACTAGCGGGGGGGGAAAAGAGACCCAGTACTTC	CASSLWTSGGGKETQYF
TRBV19	NA	TRBJ2-1	TRBD2	TGTGCCAGTAGTATCAGCGGGACGCCCAATGAGCAGTTCTTC	CASSISGTPNEQFF
TRBV6-4	NA	TRBJ1-2	NA	TGTGCCAGCAGTGACGGTCTTAGGGGCGATGGCTACACCTTC	CASSDGLRGDGYTF
TRBV7-9	NA	TRBJ1-5	NA	TGTGCCAGCAGCAGGGGGAACAATCAGCCCCAGCATTTT	CASSRGNNQPQHF
TRBV6-6	few	TRBJ2-2	NA	TGTGCCAGCAGTTTGGGGGCTAGGACCGGGGAGCTGTTTTTT	CASSLGARTGELFF
TRBV11-2	NA	TRBJ2-1	NA	TGTGCCAGCAGCTTAGGCCAGGGGCTAATATACAATGAGCAGTTCTTC	CASSLGQGLIYNEQFF
TRBV6-5	NA	TRBJ2-7	TRBD1	TGTGCCAGCGGAGCAGGGGACAGGGGCTCCTACGAGCAGTACTTC	CASGAGDRGSYEQYF
TRBV5-1	NA	TRBJ2-5	TRBD2	TGCGCCAGCAGTTCGGGACTAGCGGGAACGGAGACCCAGTACTTC	CASSSGLAGTETQYF
TRBV14	NA	TRBJ1-6	NA	TGTGCCAGTTCCGAACAGGGTTTATCTAATTCACCCCTCCACTTT	CASSEQGLSNSPLHF
TRBV5-1	NA	TRBJ2-1	NA	TGCGCCAGCAGCTTGGGTGGGTCCGGGAATGAGCAGTTCTTC	CASSLGGSGNEQFF
TRBV2	once	TRBJ1-1	TRBD1	TGTGCCAGCAGTGAAGCGTCCGGTCGGACAGGGGGCAACACTGAAGCTTTCTTT	CASSEASGRTGGNTEAFF
TRBV30	NA	TRBJ1-4	NA	TGTGCCTGGAGTGAGACCAGGGAAAAACTGTTTTTT	CAWSETREKLFF
TRBV7-2	NA	TRBJ2-1	TRBD2	TGTGCCAGCAGCTCCCCGGGAAGGACTAGCGGGAGGCGGATTGAGCAGTTCTTC	CASSSPGRTSGRRIEQFF
TRBV18	few	TRBJ1-2	TRBD1	TGTGCCAGCTCACGCCAGGGACAGGGGGCGATTGGCTACACCTTC	CASSRQGQGAIGYTF
TRBV9	NA	TRBJ1-5	NA	TGTGCCAGCAGCGTCAGCGGTCAGCCCCAGCATTTT	CASSVSGQPQHF
TRBV19	once	TRBJ1-5	NA	TGTGCCAGTAGTATATTCAGGTCCGAGAATCAGCCCCAGCATTTT	CASSIFRSENQPQHF
TRBV2	NA	TRBJ1-1	TRBD1	TGTGCCAGCAGCCTGACAGGGGATGGTACTGAAGCTTTCTTT	CASSLTGDGTEAFF
TRBV6-6	NA	TRBJ1-5	TRBD1	TGTGCCAGCAGTCCCCGGACAGGAGGAAATCAGCCCCAGCATTTT	CASSPRTGGNQPQHF
TRBV27	NA	TRBJ2-1	NA	TGTGCCAGCAGCCCTGACTCGTACAATGAGCAGTTCTTC	CASSPDSYNEQFF
TRBV5-1	NA	TRBJ1-6	TRBD1	TGCGCCAGCAGCTTGGAGGGACAGTATAATTCACCCCTCCACTTT	CASSLEGQYNSPLHF
TRBV6-6	NA	TRBJ1-1	TRBD1	TGTGCCAGCACAACCCGACAGGGACGGGGGACTGAAGCTTTCTTT	CASTTRQGRGTEAFF
TRBV5-4	once	TRBJ2-1	TRBD2	TGTGCCAGCACCCCCGCGGGGGGAGGGAGGGAGCAGTTCTTC	CASTPAGGGREQFF
TRBV28	NA	TRBJ1-4	TRBD1	TGTGCCAGCAGTTTAACCGGGACAGGTGGCGAAAAACTGTTTTTT	CASSLTGTGGEKLFF
TRBV5-1	NA	TRBJ2-2	TRBD2	TGCGCCAGCAGCTTGGCCGGGGGGGGCCTGACCGGGGAGCTGTTTTTT	CASSLAGGGLTGELFF
TRBV19	NA	TRBJ1-1	NA	TGTGCCAGTAGCCCCACAGAGAAGGTCCCCATTGAAGCTTTCTTT	CASSPTEKVPIEAFF
TRBV4-1	once	TRBJ2-7	TRBD1	TGCGCCAGCAGCTTACCGGGACAGGGATACGAGCAGTACTTC	CASSLPGQGYEQYF
TRBV11-3	NA	TRBJ2-1	NA	TGTGCCAGCAGCTTAGACGGAGTTACGTCCCCGAACAATGAGCAGTTCTTC	CASSLDGVTSPNNEQFF
TRBV7-2	NA	TRBJ1-6	NA	TGTGCCAGTAACCTAGGGTCCGGGAGCTCCTATAATTCACCCCTCCACTTT	CASNLGSGSSYNSPLHF
TRBV2	once	TRBJ1-1	NA	TGTGCCAGCAGTGAATCTCGTGTGAACACTGAAGCTTTCTTT	CASSESRVNTEAFF
TRBV6-1	NA	TRBJ2-5	TRBD2	TGTGCCAGCAGTGATCCGACTAGCGGGGGGCCTTATCAAGAGACCCAGTACTTC	CASSDPTSGGPYQETQYF
TRBV9	NA	TRBJ1-1	NA	TGTGCCAGCAGCCCATCCAGGCAGGGGACTATTGCTTTCTTT	CASSPSRQGTIAFF
TRBV18	NA	TRBJ2-1	NA	TGTGCCAGCTCACCCGCAGGGTACAATGAGCAGTTCTTC	CASSPAGYNEQFF
TRBV5-1	NA	TRBJ1-6	TRBD1	TGCGCCAGCGGACAGGGGAACGGTAATTCACCCCTCCACTTT	CASGQGNGNSPLHF
TRBV6-4	NA	TRBJ2-5	TRBD1	TGTGCCAGCAGTCCCCTAGCAGGGGGAGAGACCCAGTACTTC	CASSPLAGGETQYF
TRBV6-6	once	TRBJ2-7	NA	TGTGCCAGCAGTCACCCCGGAGGCTACGAGCAGTACTTC	CASSHPGGYEQYF
TRBV5-8	NA	TRBJ2-7	TRBD1	TGTGCCAGCAGCAAGGGACAGCCCTCCTACGAGCAGTACTTC	CASSKGQPSYEQYF
TRBV6-6	NA	TRBJ1-2	NA	TGTGCCAGCAGTTCCCCGGGGAGGGAGGGTGGCTACACCTTC	CASSSPGREGGYTF
TRBV7-2	NA	TRBJ2-7	TRBD2	TGTGCCAGCAGCTACGGAACTAGCGTTTCTGCCTACGAGCAGTACTTC	CASSYGTSVSAYEQYF
TRBV29-1	NA	TRBJ2-5	NA	TGCAGCGCCTCGTCCCACCAAGAGACCCAGTACTTC	CSASSHQETQYF
TRBV30	NA	TRBJ2-1	NA	TGTGCCGCCCCCGGGGAGTCCTACAATGAGCAGTTCTTC	CAAPGESYNEQFF
TRBV5-1	NA	TRBJ2-1	TRBD2	TGCGCCAGCAGCTTTAGCGGGAGTGGGTTTGAGCAGTTCTTC	CASSFSGSGFEQFF
TRBV18	NA	TRBJ1-1	TRBD1	TGTGCCAGCTCACACATTCCAGTTACAGGGGACACTGAAGCTTTCTTT	CASSHIPVTGDTEAFF
TRBV7-2	NA	TRBJ1-2	TRBD1	TGTGCCAGCAGCCCGGTCGGGACAGCACAAGGCTACACCTTC	CASSPVGTAQGYTF
TRBV10-1	NA	TRBJ2-2	TRBD2	TGCGCCAGCAGCCCGGGACTAGCGGGAGGAACCGGGGAGCTGTTTTTT	CASSPGLAGGTGELFF
TRBV5-1	NA	TRBJ2-3	TRBD2	TGCGCCAGCAGCCTCCTTTGGCCTAGCGGCAGCACAGATACGCAGTATTTT	CASSLLWPSGSTDTQYF
TRBV6-1	NA	TRBJ1-2	TRBD1	TGTGCCACCTTTTCCCGAGACAGGGGCTATGGCTACACCTTC	CATFSRDRGYGYTF
TRBV7-2	NA	TRBJ2-7	NA	TGTGCCAGCAGCTTAGTTCAGGTGGCGTCCTACGAGCAGTACTTC	CASSLVQVASYEQYF
TRBV5-3	NA	TRBJ2-2	TRBD2	TGTGCCAGAAGCGGGGGACTAGCGGGAGATGGCGGGGAGCTGTTTTTT	CARSGGLAGDGGELFF
TRBV7-8	NA	TRBJ2-7	TRBD2	TGTGCCAGCAGCTTATTTAGCGGGAGGAGGAGCTACGAGCAGTACTTC	CASSLFSGRRSYEQYF
TRBV11-2	once	TRBJ2-7	TRBD2	TGTGCCAGCAGCCCCGATGAGGGGACTAGATTCGGTTTGGAGCAGTACTTC	CASSPDEGTRFGLEQYF
TRBV19	NA	TRBJ2-6	NA	TGTGCCAGCACCAGCGTGGAAACTGGGGCCAACGTCCTGACTTTC	CASTSVETGANVLTF
TRBV7-9	NA	TRBJ1-2	NA	TGTGCCAGCAGCTTCGGGGGGGCTTACGGCTACACCTTC	CASSFGGAYGYTF
TRBV28	NA	TRBJ1-6	NA	TGTGCCAGCAGTTCCTCGACAGGATATAATTCACCCCTCCACTTT	CASSSSTGYNSPLHF